This T cell receptor beta chain was recovered during a study of blood T cell repertoires in COVID-19. Background on the study: Samples taken during acute and convalescent COVID-19 were collected in the United States, Italy and Spain.

This CDR3 comprises 14 residues. The ends lost 6 bases at V and 11 bases at J; junction bases unmatched: 6. CDR1 is LGHDT, CDR2 YNNKEL, per germline (reference sequence). In the authors' methods: It was from reference gene primer amplification that nucleated cell counts were estimated. TCRdb's table, derived via immunoSEQ multiplex PCR, lists solely in-frame clones and lacks some. That table gives V, J and clone size, and the DNA gave D and trimming. The table shows a few hundred thousand clones, with 80% to 90% occurring only once. The sequenced sample was PBMCs or T cells enriched from blood (not recorded which). The V and J genes are TRBV3-1 (or the pseudogene TRBV3-2) and TRBJ1-6; the match to TRBD1 covers 11 bases. This sequence originates from a man aged 25 to 40 who had recovered from COVID-19. CDR3 sequence reads: CASRDRGRGAPLHF. The CDR3 DNA follows: TGTGCCAGCAGGGACAGGGGGCGCGGGGCACCCCTCCACTTT.